One T cell receptor (beta chain) is described in this entry. Its antigen is currently unknown. A read error is likely, as this CDR3 ends without the conserved phenylalanine or tryptophan. The data derive from a study of tumor-infiltrating lymphocytes in primary liver carcinoma. Study findings and constraints: It was in tumors, not blood, that the top-250-clone fraction was significantly higher (p = 0.039).

From 400 to 550 ng total RNA, TCR beta cDNA was generated with a primer in the constant region. Slightly modified ARM-PCR served as the procedure for the TCR beta libraries. These libraries came from three rounds of nested multiplex PCR. TCRdb fed the multiplex PCR reads into MiXCR, producing one record per CDR3 protein. This table holds almost 45,000 distinct CDR3 sequences, roughly 80% found once. Bulk tissue was left unsorted, and RNA and DNA were co-extracted from 20-30 mg of it. Patients diagnosed with primary liver carcinoma received treatment through surgical resection. The sequence came from a woman aged 25 to 39 with primary liver carcinoma and hepatitis B virus infection. The sample was tumor-adjacent normal liver tissue.

This CDR3 is CASSQTSVYYNEQYL. The CDR3 DNA is TGTGCCAGCAGCCAAACTAGCGTGTACTACAATGAGCAGTACCTC. The chain combines TRBV4-2 with TRBJ2-1; 7 bases match TRBD2. The J call could be wrong; TRBJ2-7 is a better fit for the DNA end. Germline values: CDR1 LGHNA, CDR2 YNFKEQ. The CDR3 totals 15 residues.